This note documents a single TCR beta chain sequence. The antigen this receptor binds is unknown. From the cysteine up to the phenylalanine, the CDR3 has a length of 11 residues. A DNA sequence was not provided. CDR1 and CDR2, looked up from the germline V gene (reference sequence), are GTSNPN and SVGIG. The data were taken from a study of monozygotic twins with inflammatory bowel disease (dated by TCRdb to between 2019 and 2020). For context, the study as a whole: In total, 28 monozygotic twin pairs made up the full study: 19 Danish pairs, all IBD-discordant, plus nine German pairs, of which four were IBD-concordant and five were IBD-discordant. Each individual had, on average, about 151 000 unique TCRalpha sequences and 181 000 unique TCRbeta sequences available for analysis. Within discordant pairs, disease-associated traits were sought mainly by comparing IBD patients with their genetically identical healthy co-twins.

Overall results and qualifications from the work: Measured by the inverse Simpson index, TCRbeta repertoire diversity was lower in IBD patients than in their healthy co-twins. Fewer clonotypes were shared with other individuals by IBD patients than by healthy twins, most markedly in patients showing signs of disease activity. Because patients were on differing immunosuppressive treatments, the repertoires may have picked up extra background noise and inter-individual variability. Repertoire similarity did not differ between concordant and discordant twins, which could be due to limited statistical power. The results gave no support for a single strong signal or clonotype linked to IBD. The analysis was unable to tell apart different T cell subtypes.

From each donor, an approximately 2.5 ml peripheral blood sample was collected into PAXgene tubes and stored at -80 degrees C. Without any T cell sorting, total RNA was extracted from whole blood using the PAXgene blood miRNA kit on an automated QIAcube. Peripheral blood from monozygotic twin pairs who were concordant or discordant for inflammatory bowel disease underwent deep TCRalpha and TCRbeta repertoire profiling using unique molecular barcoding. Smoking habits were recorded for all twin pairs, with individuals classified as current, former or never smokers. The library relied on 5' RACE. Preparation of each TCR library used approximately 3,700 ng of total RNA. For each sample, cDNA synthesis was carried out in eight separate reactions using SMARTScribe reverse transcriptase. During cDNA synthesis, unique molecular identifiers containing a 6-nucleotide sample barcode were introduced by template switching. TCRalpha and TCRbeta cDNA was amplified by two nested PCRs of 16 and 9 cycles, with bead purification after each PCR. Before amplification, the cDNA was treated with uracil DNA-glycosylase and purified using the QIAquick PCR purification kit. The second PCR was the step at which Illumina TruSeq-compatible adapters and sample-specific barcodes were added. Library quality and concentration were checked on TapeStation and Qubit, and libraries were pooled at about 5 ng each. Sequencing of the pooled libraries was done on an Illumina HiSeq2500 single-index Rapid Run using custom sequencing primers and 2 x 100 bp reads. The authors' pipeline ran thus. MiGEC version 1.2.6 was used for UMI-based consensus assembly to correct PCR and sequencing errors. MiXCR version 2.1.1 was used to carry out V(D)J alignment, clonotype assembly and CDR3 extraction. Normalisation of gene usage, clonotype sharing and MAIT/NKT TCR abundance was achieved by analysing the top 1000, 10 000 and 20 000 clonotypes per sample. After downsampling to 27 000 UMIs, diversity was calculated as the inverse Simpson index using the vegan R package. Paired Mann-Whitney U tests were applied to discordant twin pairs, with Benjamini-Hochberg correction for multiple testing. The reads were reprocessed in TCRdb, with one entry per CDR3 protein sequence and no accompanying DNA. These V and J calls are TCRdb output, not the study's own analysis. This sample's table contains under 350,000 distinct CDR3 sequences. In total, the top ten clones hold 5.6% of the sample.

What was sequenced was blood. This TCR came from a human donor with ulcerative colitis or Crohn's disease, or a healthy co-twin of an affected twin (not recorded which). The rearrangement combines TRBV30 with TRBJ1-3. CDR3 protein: CAWRSGNTIYF.